A single sample gave rise to the 14 T cell receptor beta chains below, sequenced in a study of blood T cell repertoires in COVID-19. TCRdb's copy holds only in-frame clones and misses some; the assay was immunoSEQ multiplex PCR. This repertoire shows 200,000 to 250,000 clones, about 84% found once; its top ten account for roughly 4.3%. Material: PBMCs or T cells enriched from blood (not recorded which). These receptors came from a man aged 30 to 39 with acute COVID-19.

The chain employs TRBV10-2 and TRBJ2-5, with D maybe TRBD1 (6 bases). Germline assignment: CDR1 WSHSY and CDR2 SAAADI. Trimming removed 3 bases at V and 10 bases at J, with 18 bases between. The CDR3 totals 14 residues. For the CDR3, the DNA is TGCGCCAGCAGTGATAGGTTCTTCCAAGGGGGCCAGTACTTC. It encodes CASSDRFFQGGQYF.

The chain couples TRBV5-1 to TRBJ1-1; D is unclear. Germline values: CDR1 SGHRS, CDR2 YFSETQ. The CDR3 loop spans 14 amino acids. Trimming shortened V by 4 bases and J by 0 bases, and 10 bases separated the two germline ends. The CDR3 spells CASSQITVNTEAFF. CDR3 DNA sequence: TGCGCCAGCAGCCAAATTACAGTGAACACTGAAGCTTTCTTT.

The chain recombines TRBV19 with TRBJ1-1; D is perhaps TRBD1 (6 bases). This CDR3 has 13 residues. CDR1 and CDR2 from the germline V gene are LNHDA and SQIVND (reference sequence). Trimming stripped 7 bases from V and 1 base from J, with 10 bases between. The CDR3 sequence is CASKLQGNTEAFF. The CDR3, as DNA: TGTGCCAGTAAATTACAGGGGAACACTGAAGCTTTCTTT.

This clone appeared a few times. The chain couples TRBV12-3 or TRBV12-4 to TRBJ1-5; D unresolved. The length of the CDR3 is 13 residues. The ends were cut back, 3 bases at V and 7 bases at J, with 10 bases in the middle. CDR3 DNA: TGTGCCAGCAGTTTGGGCAGGTTACAGCCCCAGCATTTT. As protein: CASSLGRLQPQHF.

The chain recombines TRBV7-7 with TRBJ2-2; 10 bases align to TRBD2. V gave up 4 bases and J gave up 5 bases; unmatched junction bases: 4. The germline gives CDR1 SSHAT, CDR2 FNYEAQ (reference sequence). The CDR3 length is 15 residues. This CDR3 reads CASSYGLAATGELFF. The CDR3 DNA follows: TGTGCCAGCAGCTACGGACTAGCGGCTACCGGGGAGCTGTTTTTT.

The gene calls are TRBV2 and TRBJ1-1; no firm D call. Trimming pared 5 bases from V and 6 bases from J, leaving 19 bases between. This CDR3 is built from 15 residues. The V gene's germline CDR1 is SNHLY and CDR2 FYNNEI. This chain's CDR3 is CASSTPNAGGSEAFF. For the CDR3, the DNA is TGTGCCAGCAGTACCCCGAATGCGGGTGGCTCTGAAGCTTTCTTT.

This clone was picked up a small number of times. V and J are TRBV27 and TRBJ1-5; the D is unclear. The CDR3 has 12 amino acids. Looked up from germline, CDR1 is MNHEY and CDR2 is SMNVEV (reference sequence). V was cut by 5 bases and J by 4 bases, with 6 bases left in between. The CDR3 loop reads CASSPLNQPQHF. In DNA form, the CDR3 reads TGTGCCAGCAGTCCCCTAAATCAGCCCCAGCATTTT.

This clone was counted once. The V and J genes are TRBV4-1 and TRBJ1-4; D unresolved. The V gene lost 1 base and the J gene lost 12 bases, with 12 bases spanning the gap. This CDR3 has 13 residues. Per the germline V gene, CDR1 is MGHRA and CDR2 is YSYEKL. The DNA for the CDR3 is TGCGCCAGCAGCCAAGCTGGCGAGAGGGAACTGTTTTTT. Translated: CASSQAGERELFF.

The rearrangement links TRBV7-3 to TRBJ1-1; D is uncertain. V was trimmed by 1 base and J by 5 bases, leaving 11 bases between them. The CDR3 is made up of 14 amino acids. CDR1 is SGHTA and CDR2 is FQGTGA in the germline V gene. CDR3 loop: CASSLKLAGTEAFF. In DNA form, the CDR3 reads TGTGCCAGCAGCTTAAAGCTCGCGGGGACTGAAGCTTTCTTT. Full variable domain (remainder filled in from reference TRBV7-3 and TRBJ1-1): GAGVSQTPSNKVTEKGKYVELRCDPISGHTALYWYRQSLGQGPEFLIYFQGTGAADDSGLPNDRFFAVRPEGSVSTLKIQRTERGDSAVYLCASSLKLAGTEAFFGQGTRLTVV.

This chain joins TRBV5-1 and TRBJ2-1; 12 bases align to TRBD2. Germline values: CDR1 SGHRS, CDR2 YFSETQ. The CDR3 extends over 19 amino acids. After removal of 3 bases from V and 0 bases from J, the junction contained 10 bases not matched to a gene. The CDR3 coding sequence is TGCGCCAGCAGCTCCCAGGGACTAGCGGGCTCCAGCTCCTACAATGAGCAGTTCTTC. This encodes CASSSQGLAGSSSYNEQFF. Filled out from reference TRBV5-1 and TRBJ2-1, the complete variable domain reads KAGVTQTPRYLIKTRGQQVTLSCSPISGHRSVSWYQQTPGQGLQFLFEYFSETQRNKGNFPGRFSGRQFSNSRSEMNVSTLELGDSALYLCASSSQGLAGSSSYNEQFFGPGTRLTVL.

The chain links TRBV19 to TRBJ2-1; 15 bases agree with TRBD2. Germline CDR1 LNHDA, CDR2 SQIVND (reference sequence). Trimming cost V 5 bases and J 10 bases; bases outside gene matches: 12. This CDR3 comprises 17 residues. The CDR3 DNA sequence: TGTGCCAGTAGTCCAGGCAGGACTAGCGGGGGGGCTTGGGAGCAGTTCTTC. Protein product: CASSPGRTSGGAWEQFF. The variable domain in full, with the rest retrieved from reference TRBV19 and TRBJ2-1, is DGGITQSPKYLFRKEGQNVTLSCEQNLNHDAMYWYRQDPGQGLRLIYYSQIVNDFQKGDIAEGYSVSREKKESFPLTVTSAQKNPTAFYLCASSPGRTSGGAWEQFFGPGTRLTVL.

The V call is TRBV7-9, the J call TRBJ2-1; TRBD2 aligns across 12 bases. The germline gives CDR1 SEHNR, CDR2 FQNEAQ (reference sequence). With V trimmed by 4 bases and J by 5 bases, 9 bases remained unmatched. The CDR3 extends over 17 amino acids. The chain's CDR3 is CASSSGTSGRGNNEQFF. CDR3 bases: TGTGCCAGCAGCTCCGGGACTAGCGGGCGAGGAAACAATGAGCAGTTCTTC.

V and J are TRBV15 and TRBJ1-2; 10 bases agree with TRBD1. The CDR3 runs to 14 residues. Germline CDR1 and CDR2: LNHNV and YYDKDF (reference sequence). Unmatched junction bases numbered 6, after V lost 4 bases and J lost 7 bases. CDR3 DNA: TGTGCCACCAGCATAGACAGGGGGCCCAGTGGCTACACCTTC. Protein: CATSIDRGPSGYTF.

This chain connects TRBV28 to TRBJ1-2; D is perhaps TRBD1 (6 bases). The V gene lost 7 bases and the J gene lost 4 bases, with 13 bases spanning the gap. Germline V gene data show CDR1 as MDHEN and CDR2 as SYDVKM. The CDR3 has 13 residues. CDR3 sequence (DNA): TGTGCCAGCACCACCGGGACATTCTATGGCTACACCTTC. Its protein is CASTTGTFYGYTF.